Below, 21 T cell receptor beta chains from the same sample are listed, as sequenced in a study of beta chain features in type 1 diabetes. Study-wide results and limits: Among patients with Type 1 diabetes, TCRB CDR3s were moderately but significantly shorter in every one of the four CD4+ subsets.

Expressed TCRB transcripts got sequenced, as all isolated RNA was reverse transcribed. The method was immunoSEQ multiplex PCR; TCRdb's version includes in-frame clones alone and lacks a portion of them. Among about 710,000 clones listed, over 12% were seen once. For these receptors, no antigen is known. The sequencing input was naive CD4+ T cells from blood. Source of these receptors: a man between 18 and 29 years old with type 1 diabetes.

In DNA form, the CDR3 reads TGTGCCAGCAGCAAAGGATCCAGGTTGGGCGGGGAGCTGTTTTTT. Amino acids: CASSKGSRLGGELFF. The chain joins TRBV21-1 to TRBJ2-2; the D segment call TRBD1 is taken from the table without a DNA check. TRBV21-1 is labeled a pseudogene. The CDR3 totals 15 residues.

This clone was seen only a few times. J is TRBJ1-3 and V is TRBV27; D is unresolved. CDR1 is MNHEY and CDR2 is SMNVEV in the germline V gene (reference sequence). The germline V and J ends were trimmed by 4 bases and 3 bases, with 7 bases remaining between them. This CDR3 is 13 amino acids long. The CDR3 here is CASSSYSGNTIYF. Here the CDR3 DNA reads TGTGCCAGCAGTTCTTACAGTGGAAACACCATATATTTT.

This clone was detected only a few times. This sequence joins TRBV29-1 and TRBJ2-7; D unclear. Germline loops: CDR1 SQVTM, CDR2 ANQGSEA. Deletions cut 1 base from V and 4 bases from J, with 17 bases between. CDR3 length equals 15 residues. CDR3: CSVEGGDTSRYEQYF. Here the CDR3 DNA reads TGCAGCGTTGAAGGTGGAGACACGAGCCGGTACGAGCAGTACTTC.

The J gene is TRBJ1-5, the V gene TRBV28; tentatively, D is TRBD1 (6 bases). This CDR3 has 14 amino acids. Germline-derived CDR1 and CDR2 are MDHEN and SYDVKM. V lost 8 bases and J lost 7, with 18 bases in between. The CDR3 region is CASGQGGTGQPQHF. As DNA, the CDR3 is TGTGCCAGCGGGCAAGGGGGGACTGGACAGCCCCAGCATTTT.

V and J are TRBV5-1 and TRBJ2-7; D unclear. V was trimmed by 3 bases and J by 6 bases, leaving 10 bases between them. This CDR3 contains 12 residues. Germline assignment: CDR1 SGHRS and CDR2 YFSETQ. The CDR3 sequence is CASSSGPAEQYF. The CDR3, as DNA: TGCGCCAGCAGCTCCGGACCTGCCGAGCAGTACTTC.

CDR3 region: CASSPRDGKYEQYF. The CDR3 DNA reads as TGTGCCAGCAGCCCTCGGGACGGGAAATACGAGCAGTACTTC. The rearrangement links TRBV7-8 to TRBJ2-7; D is perhaps TRBD1 or TRBD2 (5 bases each). The V end lost 5 bases, the J end lost 4 bases, and 15 bases lay between the germline ends. The CDR3 covers 14 residues. Germline lookup yields CDR1 SGHVS and CDR2 FQNEAQ.

V and J are TRBV2 and TRBJ1-1; no clear D. The CDR3 loop spans 13 amino acids. Trimming pared 6 bases from V and 3 bases from J, leaving 11 bases between. Per the germline V gene, CDR1 is SNHLY and CDR2 is FYNNEI. The CDR3 coding sequence is TGTGCCAGCAGGACCACTGAGTACACTGAAGCTTTCTTT. This gives the protein CASRTTEYTEAFF.

This clone was counted between two and nine times. The chain combines TRBV30 with TRBJ2-7; D call uncertain. The CDR3 spans 14 residues. V lost 2 bases and J 0 bases, leaving 11 bases between the germline ends. Germline V gives CDR1 GTSNPN, CDR2 SVGIG (reference sequence). The CDR3 region is CAWSRSPRSYEQYF. CDR3 in DNA: TGTGCCTGGAGTAGGTCACCCCGCTCCTACGAGCAGTACTTC.

This chain links TRBV7-9 with TRBJ1-2; no reliable D call. Per the germline V gene, CDR1 is SEHNR and CDR2 is FQNEAQ (reference sequence). The CDR3 covers 13 residues. Deletions cut 8 bases from V and 1 base from J, with 11 bases between. The CDR3: CASSTRNNYGYTF. The CDR3, as DNA: TGTGCCAGCTCTACTAGGAATAACTATGGCTACACCTTC.

The chain couples TRBV7-6 to TRBJ1-2, with 7 bases that match TRBD1. Trimming took 2 bases from V and 3 from J; bases not matched to a gene: 3. CDR1 and CDR2 from the germline V gene are SGHVS and FNYEAQ. The CDR3 runs 14 residues. CDR3 in amino acids: CASSLITGDYGYTF. The CDR3 coding sequence is TGTGCCAGCAGCTTAATTACAGGGGACTATGGCTACACCTTC. Looking up the rest from reference TRBV7-6 and TRBJ1-2 gives the full variable domain: GAGVSQSPRYKVTKRGQDVALRCDPISGHVSLYWYRQALGQGPEFLTYFNYEAQQDKSGLPNDRFSAERPEGSISTLTIQRTEQRDSAMYRCASSLITGDYGYTFGSGTRLTVV.

This sequence joins TRBV25-1 and TRBJ1-1; TRBD1 matches at 7 bases. CDR1 and CDR2 from the germline V gene are MGHDK and SYGVNS. The CDR3 totals 16 residues. The J segment lost 5 bases and the V segment lost 7 bases, leaving 16 bases of the junction unmatched. CDR3 nucleotide sequence: TGTGCCAGCATCCAAGGTTCGACAGGGAGGATGACTGAAGCTTTCTTT. Translating gives CASIQGSTGRMTEAFF.

This clone turned up a few times. This specimen includes other DNA sequences encoding the same CDR3. The gene calls are TRBV2 and TRBJ1-1; D not resolved. From germline, CDR1 is SNHLY and CDR2 FYNNEI. V lost 1 base to trimming and J lost 8 bases, with 8 bases between them. The CDR3 sequence is 12 residues long. The CDR3 is CASSEGRTEAFF. In DNA form, the CDR3 reads TGTGCCAGCAGTGAAGGTAGGACCGAAGCTTTCTTT.

This chain links TRBV5-1 with TRBJ1-1; 9 bases match TRBD1. The CDR3 covers 15 residues. The germline V gene has CDR1 SGHRS and CDR2 YFSETQ. Losses at the gene ends were 5 bases for V and 0 bases for J; bases not matched to a gene: 5. The CDR3 here is CASSFRTGVNTEAFF. As DNA, the CDR3 is TGCGCCAGCAGTTTCCGGACAGGGGTGAACACTGAAGCTTTCTTT.

This clone was counted only a few times. The rearrangement uses TRBV5-1 and TRBJ1-2; D is uncertain. The germline CDR1 and CDR2 sequences are SGHRS and YFSETQ. Trimming shortened V by 0 bases and J by 5 bases, and 11 bases separated the two germline ends. This CDR3 is built from 14 residues. The CDR3 DNA sequence: TGCGCCAGCAGCTTGGGAAGCAGAGTATATGGCTACACCTTC. Translated: CASSLGSRVYGYTF.

The chain recombines TRBV7-9 with TRBJ2-4; the D is unclear. The CDR3 has 16 amino acids. V lost 3 bases and J 1 base, leaving 13 bases between the germline ends. The V gene's germline CDR1 is SEHNR and CDR2 FQNEAQ (reference sequence). CDR3 amino acids: CASSFDRGEAKNIQYF. The CDR3 DNA sequence: TGTGCCAGCAGCTTTGATAGAGGAGAGGCCAAAAACATTCAGTACTTC. Full variable domain (outside the CDR3, taken from reference TRBV7-9 and TRBJ2-4): DTGVSQNPRHKITKRGQNVTFRCDPISEHNRLYWYRQTLGQGPEFLTYFQNEAQLEKSRLLSDRFSAERPKGSFSTLEIQRTEQGDSAMYLCASSFDRGEAKNIQYFGAGTRLSVL.

This clone showed up just a few times. The junction differs from germline at one of its ends, possibly a read error. V and J are TRBV5-4 and TRBJ2-1; D may be TRBD1 (6 bases). The CDR3 is 15 amino acids. Germline assignment: CDR1 SGHNT and CDR2 YYREEE (reference sequence). CDR3 coding DNA: TGTGCCAGCAGCTTAAAGACAGGTTCCTCCAATGAGCAGTTCTTC. As protein: CASSLKTGSSNEQFF.

V and J are TRBV30 and TRBJ2-2; TRBD1 might be the D (6 bases). This CDR3 has 14 residues. CDR1 GTSNPN and CDR2 SVGIG come from the germline V gene (reference sequence). V lost 3 bases, J lost 1 base, and 9 bases lay in between. The CDR3 region has the DNA TGTGCCTGGAGCTCGGGACAGAACACCGGGGAGCTGTTTTTT. Translation: CAWSSGQNTGELFF.

The chain uses TRBV30 and TRBJ1-5, with TRBD1 as a possible D gene (5 bases). Germline values: CDR1 GTSNPN, CDR2 SVGIG (reference sequence). Trimming left V 2 bases short and J 4 bases short, with 12 bases between. The CDR3 has 14 amino acids. The CDR3 DNA reads as TGTGCCTGGAGTACCAACCGGGGGAATCAGCCCCAGCATTTT. It specifies CAWSTNRGNQPQHF.

This clone appeared a few times. The chain carries TRBV2 and TRBJ2-5; 7 positions agree with TRBD2. CDR1 and CDR2 (germline): SNHLY, FYNNEI. The trim removed 8 bases at V and 2 bases at J, leaving 8 bases unmatched. CDR3 length equals 14 residues. The CDR3 here is CASSEQAGQETQYF. The DNA of the CDR3 is TGTGCCAGCTCCGAACAAGCGGGACAAGAGACCCAGTACTTC. The full variable domain, with the rest looked up from reference TRBV2 and TRBJ2-5, is EPEVTQTPSHQVTQMGQEVILRCVPISNHLYFYWYRQILGQKVEFLVSFYNNEISEKSEIFDDQFSVERPDGSNFTLKIRSTKLEDSAMYFCASSEQAGQETQYFGPGTRLLVL.

This clone was observed a few times. V and J are TRBV16 and TRBJ1-1; TRBD1 is a possible D gene (6 bases). Between the trimmed V and J ends, which lost 7 bases and 0 bases, there was a span of 18 bases. This CDR3 region has 16 residues. CDR1 is KGHSY, CDR2 FQNENV, per germline. The CDR3 sequence: CASKVGQSRMNTEAFF. The DNA for the CDR3 is TGTGCCAGCAAGGTCGGACAGTCTCGCATGAACACTGAAGCTTTCTTT.

This clone was picked up a small number of times. Other nucleotide sequences from this sample produce the same CDR3. V usage is TRBV10-3 and J usage is TRBJ1-5; unclear D gene. CDR3 length: 13 residues. From germline, CDR1 is ENHRY and CDR2 SYGVKD. The V and J ends lost 4 bases and 0 bases respectively, with 4 bases between them. For the CDR3, the DNA is TGTGCCATCAGTGTTGGTAGCAATCAGCCCCAGCATTTT. This gives the protein CAISVGSNQPQHF.